This T cell receptor beta chain was captured by sequencing in a study of T-cell reconstitution after alpha-beta-depleted transplantation in children. Unique molecular identifiers were used to barcode this TCRbeta library. TCRdb ran MiXCR on the PCR reads and lists one entry per CDR3 protein. The table has around 140,000 distinct CDR3 sequences, about 9% seen once. Ten or more counts support this clonotype. Antigen specificity is unknown. Study observations and caveats: Day-60 TCRbeta diversity that was high in some patients was derived from surviving recipient T cells and thymic progenitors. A year post-transplant, T-cell counts and diversity derived mostly from newly produced T cells. In patients about two months after transplant, alpha-beta T cells reportedly arose from several hundred expanded graft clones.

V was pared by 3 bases and J by 6 bases, with 6 bases of the junction left unmatched. The CDR3 has 13 residues. Germline V gene sequence: CDR1 SQVTM, CDR2 ANQGSEA. The sample was PBMCs, mostly from graft donor cells, taken 180 days after TCRalphabeta/CD19-depleted stem cell transplant. The chain joins TRBV29-1 to TRBJ1-2, with TRBD1 matching over 8 bases. The receptor was isolated from a female patient aged 2-9 years who had a stem cell transplant for congenital amegakaryocytic thrombocytopenia, so the T cells may come from the graft donor. The DNA of the CDR3 is TGCAGCGTTGATGGGGAGGACAGGGATGGCTACACCTTC. Translation: CSVDGEDRDGYTF. Full variable domain (outside the CDR3, taken from reference TRBV29-1 and TRBJ1-2): SAVISQKPSRDICQRGTSLTIQCQVDSQVTMMFWYRQQPGQSLTLIATANQGSEATYESGFVIDKFPISRPNLTFSTLTVSNMSPEDSSIYLCSVDGEDRDGYTFGSGTRLTVV.